These 22 T cell receptor beta chains were sequenced from one sample in a study of blood T cell repertoires in COVID-19. Clones were read by immunoSEQ multiplex PCR, and TCRdb kept only the in-frame ones, dropping some. The sample shows 30,000 to 35,000 clones, about 84% of them seen only once. The sequenced sample consisted of peripheral blood. These receptors all come from a man in his 70s with COVID-19, enrolled during active disease.

This chain uses TRBV9 with TRBJ1-5; TRBD1 is a possible D gene (5 bases). V lost 4 bases to trimming and J lost 11 bases, with 19 bases between them. This CDR3 region has 14 residues. In germline, CDR1 is SGDLS, CDR2 YYNGEE. CDR3 loop: CASSPGGNSWAQHF. The CDR3, as DNA: TGTGCCAGCAGCCCGGGGGGGAATTCTTGGGCCCAGCATTTT.

This clone was seen just once. This sequence joins TRBV18 and TRBJ2-2; the match to TRBD1 covers 7 bases. The germline V gene has CDR1 KGHSH and CDR2 LQKENI. The CDR3 length is 15 residues. The junction had 8 bases not matched to a gene; V was cut back by 3 bases and J by 7 bases. The CDR3 sequence is CASSPGQVERGELFF. DNA of the CDR3: TGTGCCAGCTCACCCGGACAGGTTGAGCGCGGGGAGCTGTTTTTT.

The V and J genes are TRBV3-1 (or the pseudogene TRBV3-2) and TRBJ2-3; tentative D call: TRBD1 (6 bases). Trimming took off 1 base at V and 1 base at J, with 15 bases between the two ends. CDR1 is LGHDT and CDR2 is YNNKEL in the germline V gene (reference sequence). The CDR3 runs to 17 residues. CDR3: CASSQGGRLRGTDTQYF. In nucleotides, the CDR3 is TGTGCCAGCAGCCAAGGGGGGCGGCTGAGGGGCACAGATACGCAGTATTTT.

The CDR3 protein is CASSPWDRGGYGYTF. In DNA form, the CDR3 reads TGTGCCAGCTCACCATGGGACAGGGGCGGCTATGGCTACACCTTC. The chain joins TRBV18 to TRBJ1-2; 10 bases match TRBD1. Per germline, CDR1 KGHSH and CDR2 LQKENI. This CDR3 contains 15 residues. The trim removed 2 bases at V and 4 bases at J, leaving 4 bases unmatched.

The chain employs TRBV12-5 and TRBJ2-1, with a tentative D call TRBD2 (5 bases). CDR1 is LGHNT and CDR2 is FRNRAP in the germline V gene. Between the trimmed V and J ends, which lost 1 base and 10 bases, there was a span of 8 bases. The CDR3 is 12 residues long. CDR3 region: CASGLGGKEQFF. CDR3 DNA sequence: TGTGCTAGTGGTTTGGGAGGGAAGGAGCAGTTCTTC.

The chain carries TRBV9 and TRBJ1-6; 8 bases align to TRBD1. V was clipped by 5 bases and J by 10 bases; unmatched bases: 8. This CDR3 has 14 amino acids. Germline CDR1 reads SGDLS; CDR2 reads YYNGEE. The CDR3 spells CASSVSDRDSPLHF. The CDR3 coding sequence is TGTGCCAGCAGTGTCTCGGACAGGGACTCACCCCTCCACTTT.

J is TRBJ1-2 and V is TRBV5-1; D is possibly TRBD1 (6 bases). V lost 5 bases to trimming and J lost 5 bases, with 7 bases between them. Germline CDR1 and CDR2: SGHRS and YFSETQ. This CDR3 comprises 11 residues. CDR3 in DNA: TGCGCCAGCAGAGGACAGTATGGCTACACCTTC. Protein: CASRGQYGYTF.

This rearrangement joins TRBV7-8 to TRBJ1-5; D perhaps matches TRBD1 (5 bases). The CDR3 sequence is 17 residues long. The V end was cut by 2 bases, the J end by 0 bases, with 14 bases between. Germline loops: CDR1 SGHVS, CDR2 FQNEAQ. The CDR3 here is CASSLTPRQSSNQPQHF. Written as DNA, the CDR3 is TGTGCCAGCAGCTTAACCCCCAGACAGAGTAGCAATCAGCCCCAGCATTTT.

This chain links TRBV3-1 (or the pseudogene TRBV3-2) with TRBJ1-2, with 7 positions matching TRBD1. With V trimmed by 4 bases and J by 4 bases, 3 bases remained unmatched. This CDR3 has 13 residues. CDR1 and CDR2 from the germline V gene are LGHDT and YNNKEL (reference sequence). CDR3: CASSPTGFYGYTF. The DNA of the CDR3 is TGTGCCAGCAGCCCGACAGGGTTCTATGGCTACACCTTC.

The chain combines TRBV29-1 with TRBJ1-2; D is perhaps TRBD1 (5 bases). CDR3 size: 15 residues. Germline V gene data show CDR1 as SQVTM and CDR2 as ANQGSEA. Trimming removed 3 bases at V and 8 bases at J, with 22 bases between. The CDR3 is CSVDPHQGNKLGYTF. The CDR3, as DNA: TGCAGCGTTGATCCTCATCAGGGTAATAAGTTGGGCTACACCTTC.

The genes are TRBV9 and TRBJ1-2; 8 nucleotides align to TRBD1. The CDR3 is made up of 18 amino acids. V lost 0 bases to trimming and J lost 4 bases; unmatched junction nucleotides: 14. Germline V gene lookup returns CDR1 SGDLS and CDR2 YYNGEE. DNA for the CDR3: TGTGCCAGCAGCGTAGCTAAGTCCACAGGGGGGTCAGCCTATGGCTACACCTTC. It translates to CASSVAKSTGGSAYGYTF.

V and J are TRBV7-9 and TRBJ2-2; D is perhaps TRBD1 (5 bases). V lost 5 bases and J lost 2, with 9 bases in between. This CDR3 spans 14 amino acids. Germline loops: CDR1 SEHNR, CDR2 FQNEAQ (reference sequence). The CDR3 region has the DNA TGTGCCAGCAGCAGGACAAGAAACACCGGGGAGCTGTTTTTT. Protein sequence: CASSRTRNTGELFF.

V and J are TRBV6-4 and TRBJ2-1; perhaps TRBD2 as D (5 bases). This CDR3 has 14 amino acids. CDR1 is MRHNA, CDR2 SNTAGT, per germline. The ends were cut back, 0 bases at V and 10 bases at J, with 13 bases in the middle. CDR3 sequence (DNA): TGTGCCAGCAGTGACTCTGCGGTCGGGATCGAGCAGTTCTTC. Translating gives CASSDSAVGIEQFF.

The genes are TRBV7-8 and TRBJ2-1; maybe TRBD2 (6 bases). The V gene lost 0 bases and the J gene lost 8 bases, with 14 bases spanning the gap. CDR1 and CDR2 from the germline V gene are SGHVS and FQNEAQ. The CDR3 has 15 amino acids. CDR3 sequence: CASSLARLVAHEQFF. The CDR3 DNA reads TGTGCCAGCAGCTTAGCGAGACTAGTTGCACATGAGCAGTTCTTC.

This chain connects TRBV6-6 to TRBJ2-7; D uncertain. The V end was cut by 0 bases, the J end by 6 bases, with 12 bases between. The CDR3 totals 14 residues. Germline V gene sequence: CDR1 MNHNY, CDR2 SVGAGI (reference sequence). The CDR3 DNA reads as TGTGCCAGCAGTTACTCGCAGGTAGAACCCGAGCAGTACTTC. Translation: CASSYSQVEPEQYF.

This clone was detected only a few times. The rearrangement joins TRBV3-1 (or the pseudogene TRBV3-2) to TRBJ2-7, with 9 nucleotides matching TRBD2. The CDR3 length is 19 residues. Germline CDR1 reads LGHDT; CDR2 reads YNNKEL (reference sequence). With V trimmed by 3 bases and J by 3 bases, 18 bases remained unmatched. This CDR3 is CASSHGRGVSGRRDYEQYF. DNA for the CDR3: TGTGCCAGCAGCCACGGAAGAGGGGTAAGCGGGAGGCGAGACTACGAGCAGTACTTC.

The chain uses TRBV7-3 and TRBJ2-6; perhaps TRBD2 as D (5 bases). Germline CDR1 SGHTA, CDR2 FQGTGA. V lost 5 bases to trimming and J lost 0 bases, with 5 bases between them. The CDR3 extends over 14 amino acids. The CDR3 sequence is CASSRDSGANVLTF. In DNA, the CDR3 is TGTGCCAGCAGCCGGGACTCTGGGGCCAACGTCCTGACTTTC. Using reference TRBV7-3 and TRBJ2-6 for the parts outside the CDR3, the full variable domain is GAGVSQTPSNKVTEKGKYVELRCDPISGHTALYWYRQSLGQGPEFLIYFQGTGAADDSGLPNDRFFAVRPEGSVSTLKIQRTERGDSAVYLCASSRDSGANVLTFGAGSRLTVL.

The rearrangement joins TRBV5-8 to TRBJ2-6, with 8 bases matching TRBD1. The CDR3 extends over 17 amino acids. The V gene end was trimmed by 4 bases and the J gene end by 0 bases; junction bases not matched to a gene: 6. Germline lookup yields CDR1 SGHTS and CDR2 YDEGEE. The CDR3 reads CASSRGTGVSGANVLTF. CDR3 in DNA: TGTGCCAGCAGCCGCGGGACAGGAGTCTCTGGGGCCAACGTCCTGACTTTC.

The chain recombines TRBV7-9 with TRBJ2-5; D not resolved. This CDR3 region has 12 residues. V lost 0 bases and J 4 bases, leaving 3 bases between the germline ends. CDR1 SEHNR and CDR2 FQNEAQ come from the germline V gene (reference sequence). The CDR3 is CASSLAGETQYF. DNA for the CDR3: TGTGCCAGCAGCTTAGCCGGAGAGACCCAGTACTTC.

J is TRBJ1-1 and V is TRBV7-8; 9 bases fit TRBD1. The CDR3 contains 15 residues. The V gene's germline CDR1 is SGHVS and CDR2 FQNEAQ. Losses at the gene ends were 3 bases for V and 5 bases for J; bases not matched to a gene: 7. CDR3 DNA: TGTGCCAGCAGCTTTCAGACAGGGGGTTATACTGAAGCTTTCTTT. Translation gives CASSFQTGGYTEAFF.

The chain combines TRBV24-1 with TRBJ2-2, with 7 bases lining up with TRBD1. The CDR3 runs to 16 residues. J lost 4 bases, V lost 6 bases, and 10 bases had no gene match. Germline CDR1 reads KGHDR; CDR2 reads SFDVKD. The CDR3 nucleotides read TGTGCCACCAGTAAAGGGGACAGCTATCGCACCGGGGAGCTGTTTTTT. Its translation is CATSKGDSYRTGELFF.

The chain couples TRBV9 to TRBJ2-7; maybe TRBD1 (7 bases). The CDR3 sequence is 16 residues long. V dropped 4 bases and J dropped 5 bases, with 22 bases sitting between them. The germline V gene has CDR1 SGDLS and CDR2 YYNGEE. In DNA, the CDR3 is TGTGCCAGCAGCCCACTCGCAGGCGGGACAGATAACGAGCAGTACTTC. Protein: CASSPLAGGTDNEQYF.